A selection of T cell receptor beta chains follows, all from one sample in a study of naive and memory T cell subsets. MiXCR, run by TCRdb on the UMI-ligation and nested PCR reads, gives a single entry per CDR3 protein. The data hold some 30,000 distinct CDR3 sequences, with around 18% observed a single time. Sequenced sample: effector memory CD4+ T cells from blood. These receptors were obtained from a human donor in good health. Both conserved end residues are part of each CDR3. A D gene is named only where the DNA matches it firmly. Clone size is given for some rows only: seen once, a few or many times, or a class if the clone is expanded.

v_gene: TRBV4-2
abundance: .
d_gene: .
j_gene: TRBJ2-7
CDR3nt: TGTGCCAGCAGCCAAGATGGGCGCAAAGAGCAGTACTTC
CDR3aa: CASSQDGRKEQYF

v_gene: TRBV3-1
abundance: many
d_gene: .
j_gene: TRBJ2-7
CDR3nt: TGTGCCAGCAGCCGCAGAGGGTTCTACGAGCAGTACTTC
CDR3aa: CASSRRGFYEQYF

v_gene: TRBV6-5
abundance: .
d_gene: TRBD1
j_gene: TRBJ2-7
CDR3nt: TGTGCCAGCAGTCGATCCGGGACAGGGGCCTACGAGCAGTACTTC
CDR3aa: CASSRSGTGAYEQYF

v_gene: TRBV5-6
abundance: many
d_gene: .
j_gene: TRBJ2-3
CDR3nt: TGTGCCAGCAGTCGGAGGGATACAGATACGCAGTATTTT
CDR3aa: CASSRRDTDTQYF

v_gene: TRBV7-9
abundance: many
d_gene: TRBD2
j_gene: TRBJ2-1
CDR3nt: TGTGCCAGCAGCTTACGGGGTCCCACCGGGACTAGCGGGACCTACAATGAGCAGTTCTTC
CDR3aa: CASSLRGPTGTSGTYNEQFF

v_gene: TRBV6-5
abundance: .
d_gene: .
j_gene: TRBJ2-5
CDR3nt: TGTGCCAGCAGTTGCTCGACTCGAGAGACCCAGTACTTC
CDR3aa: CASSCSTRETQYF

v_gene: TRBV20-1
abundance: .
d_gene: .
j_gene: TRBJ1-2
CDR3nt: TGCAGTGCTAGAAAGGCGGTTGATGGCTACACCTTC
CDR3aa: CSARKAVDGYTF

v_gene: TRBV7-8
abundance: .
d_gene: .
j_gene: TRBJ2-1
CDR3nt: TGTGCCAGCAGCTTAGGACAGGGACTAAATCCGTACAATGAGCAGTTCTTC
CDR3aa: CASSLGQGLNPYNEQFF

v_gene: TRBV7-6
abundance: many
d_gene: TRBD1
j_gene: TRBJ2-7
CDR3nt: TGTGCCAGCAGCACCCGACAGGGTGACTACGAGCAGTACTTC
CDR3aa: CASSTRQGDYEQYF

v_gene: TRBV5-4
abundance: medium-sized
d_gene: .
j_gene: TRBJ2-2
CDR3nt: TGTGCCAGCAGATCCAAGGTAGCGGAGGCCACCGGGGAGCTGTTTTTT
CDR3aa: CASRSKVAEATGELFF

v_gene: TRBV20-1
abundance: few
d_gene: TRBD1
j_gene: TRBJ1-5
CDR3nt: TGCAGTGCCGCGGGACAGGGGGTCGGTCAGCCCCAGCATTTT
CDR3aa: CSAAGQGVGQPQHF

v_gene: TRBV28
abundance: .
d_gene: TRBD1
j_gene: TRBJ2-7
CDR3nt: TGTGCCAGCAGATATCCGGGACAGGGGTCCTACGAGCAGTACTTC
CDR3aa: CASRYPGQGSYEQYF

v_gene: TRBV11-3
abundance: .
d_gene: .
j_gene: TRBJ2-1
CDR3nt: TGTGCCAGCAGCCCAAGCCAACGCAATGAGCAGTTCTTC
CDR3aa: CASSPSQRNEQFF

v_gene: TRBV18
abundance: .
d_gene: .
j_gene: TRBJ1-3
CDR3nt: TGTGCCAGCTCACTCCAGAACTCTGGAAACACCATATATTTT
CDR3aa: CASSLQNSGNTIYF

v_gene: TRBV11-2
abundance: many
d_gene: .
j_gene: TRBJ2-7
CDR3nt: TGTGCCAGCAGCTTGGACTACGACCCCTACGAGCAGTACTTC
CDR3aa: CASSLDYDPYEQYF

v_gene: TRBV28
abundance: .
d_gene: .
j_gene: TRBJ1-1
CDR3nt: TGTGCCAGCAGGGTGGGCCTGAACACTGAAGCTTTCTTT
CDR3aa: CASRVGLNTEAFF

v_gene: TRBV11-2
abundance: few
d_gene: TRBD2
j_gene: TRBJ2-4
CDR3nt: TGTGCCAGCAGCTACGGGGGAGGGAGTTTGTCCAAAAACATTCAGTACTTC
CDR3aa: CASSYGGGSLSKNIQYF

v_gene: TRBV20-1
abundance: .
d_gene: TRBD1
j_gene: TRBJ1-4
CDR3nt: TGCAGTGCTAGATCTTATCAACCGGGACAGGGGTATGAAAAACTGTTTTTT
CDR3aa: CSARSYQPGQGYEKLFF

v_gene: TRBV4-2
abundance: .
d_gene: .
j_gene: TRBJ1-5
CDR3nt: TGTGCCAGCAGCCAAGGAGAGGGCAATCAGCCCCAGCATTTT
CDR3aa: CASSQGEGNQPQHF

v_gene: TRBV5-1
abundance: .
d_gene: .
j_gene: TRBJ1-6
CDR3nt: TGCGCCAGCAGCTTGGATTGGGGAAGGGCCCTCCACTTT
CDR3aa: CASSLDWGRALHF

v_gene: TRBV19
abundance: few
d_gene: TRBD1
j_gene: TRBJ2-1
CDR3nt: TGTGCCAGTAGTATGGGCAGGGGGTCGGCTGAGCAGTTCTTC
CDR3aa: CASSMGRGSAEQFF

v_gene: TRBV20-1
abundance: few
d_gene: TRBD2
j_gene: TRBJ2-1
CDR3nt: TGCAGTGCTAGAGTGAAACTAGCGGGCGGATTCAATGAGCAGTTCTTC
CDR3aa: CSARVKLAGGFNEQFF

v_gene: TRBV20-1
abundance: many
d_gene: .
j_gene: TRBJ2-3
CDR3nt: TGCAGTGCTAGAGATCCCCGGTCGGGTGGCGGATACACAGATACGCAGTATTTT
CDR3aa: CSARDPRSGGGYTDTQYF

v_gene: TRBV3-1
abundance: few
d_gene: TRBD2
j_gene: TRBJ2-5
CDR3nt: TGTGCCAGCAGCCAGGAGCTGGGACTAGCGGGAGGCAGACGGGAGACCCAGTACTTC
CDR3aa: CASSQELGLAGGRRETQYF

v_gene: TRBV7-9
abundance: many
d_gene: .
j_gene: TRBJ1-2
CDR3nt: TGTGCCAGCAGCTTCGCAGACTATGGCTACACCTTC
CDR3aa: CASSFADYGYTF

v_gene: TRBV7-9
abundance: .
d_gene: .
j_gene: TRBJ1-5
CDR3nt: TGTGCCAGCAGCTTAGGGATAGGGGACAATCAGCCCCAGCATTTT
CDR3aa: CASSLGIGDNQPQHF

v_gene: TRBV20-1
abundance: many
d_gene: TRBD2
j_gene: TRBJ2-1
CDR3nt: TGCAGTGCCCGGACTAGCGGGAGTACATACAATGAGCAGTTCTTC
CDR3aa: CSARTSGSTYNEQFF

v_gene: TRBV25-1
abundance: few
d_gene: .
j_gene: TRBJ2-7
CDR3nt: TGTGCCAGCAGTGAACGACGCCAGGACGAGCAGTACTTC
CDR3aa: CASSERRQDEQYF